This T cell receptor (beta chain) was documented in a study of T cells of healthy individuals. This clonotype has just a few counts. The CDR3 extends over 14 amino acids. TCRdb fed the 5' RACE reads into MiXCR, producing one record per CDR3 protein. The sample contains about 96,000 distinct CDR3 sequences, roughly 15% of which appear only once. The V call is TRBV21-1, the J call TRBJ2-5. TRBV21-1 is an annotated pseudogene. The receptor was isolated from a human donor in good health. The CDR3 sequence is CASSKRASAETQYF. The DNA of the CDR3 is TGTGCCAGCAGCAAACGAGCCTCGGCAGAGACCCAGTACTTC.